These 17 T cell receptor beta chains were all obtained from the same sample, sequenced in a study of shared clonotypes between healthy human individuals. The repertoire was sequenced with immunoSEQ multiplex PCR; TCRdb's copy has only in-frame clones and lacks some. The sample contains about 700,000 clones, 92% of which appear only once. It was CD45RO-negative cells, positively selected for CCR7, that made up naive CD8 cells, with terminally differentiated effector memory CD45RA+ cells excluded. The sample comprised naive CD8+ T cells sorted from blood. Receptor source: a man aged 25-45 years in good health.

The rearrangement uses TRBV19 and TRBJ2-1; TRBD1 matches at 7 bases. V trimming: 3 bases; J trimming: 9 bases; junction bases outside the gene matches: 2. The germline gives CDR1 LNHDA, CDR2 SQIVND (reference sequence). CDR3 length: 12 amino acids. DNA of the CDR3: TGTGCCAGTAGTATCGGGACAGTTGAGCAGTTCTTC. Its protein product is CASSIGTVEQFF.

The V and J genes are TRBV7-8 and TRBJ1-1; D unresolved. The length of the CDR3 is 12 residues. V lost 5 bases to trimming and J lost 3 bases, with 7 bases between them. Germline values: CDR1 SGHVS, CDR2 FQNEAQ. This chain's CDR3 is CASSKDDTEAFF. The CDR3 bases are TGTGCCAGCAGCAAAGATGACACTGAAGCTTTCTTT.

This sequence joins TRBV10-2 and TRBJ1-1; TRBD1 matches 8 bases. V was pared by 6 bases and J by 0 bases, with 12 bases of the junction left unmatched. This CDR3 is 17 amino acids long. CDR1 and CDR2 from the germline V gene are WSHSY and SAAADI. This chain's CDR3 is CASRPQGATGLNTEAFF. Written as DNA, the CDR3 is TGCGCCAGCAGACCGCAGGGGGCCACCGGCCTGAACACTGAAGCTTTCTTT.

The chain combines TRBV6-6 with TRBJ2-5; TRBD1 aligns across 10 bases. The V gene end was trimmed by 2 bases and the J gene end by 4 bases; junction bases not matched to a gene: 7. CDR1 and CDR2 (germline): MNHNY, SVGAGI (reference sequence). The CDR3 has 16 amino acids. The CDR3 bases are TGTGCCAGCAGTTACGAAGGTTGGACAGGGGGAGAGACCCAGTACTTC. Translation: CASSYEGWTGGETQYF.

The rearrangement links TRBV6-5 to TRBJ1-2, with TRBD1 identical over 10 bases. V trimming: 5 bases; J trimming: 4 bases; junction bases outside the gene matches: 1. The CDR3 is 13 amino acids. Per the germline V gene, CDR1 is MNHEY and CDR2 is SVGAGI. CDR3 sequence reads: CASSRTGGYGYTF. CDR3 DNA: TGTGCCAGCAGTCGGACAGGGGGCTATGGCTACACCTTC.

As regards this clone: A junction end diverges from the germline sequence, so it may reflect a read error. The chain combines TRBV4-2 with TRBJ2-3; possible D gene TRBD1, 6 bases. Germline CDR1 reads LGHNA; CDR2 reads YNFKEQ. This CDR3 has 11 residues. In DNA, the CDR3 is TGTGCCAGCAGCCAAGAGGGACACCCGAACTTT. Amino acid sequence: CASSQEGHPNF.

This clone appeared a single time. The identical CDR3 is also encoded by other nucleotide sequences in the sample. The chain carries TRBV27 and TRBJ2-5; a possible D gene is TRBD1 (5 bases). The germline CDR1 and CDR2 sequences are MNHEY and SMNVEV (reference sequence). This CDR3 has 14 residues. Trimming removed 1 base at V and 5 bases at J, with 11 bases between. DNA for the CDR3: TGTGCCAGCAGTTTATTAGGGGAAGACGAGACCCAGTACTTC. Protein sequence: CASSLLGEDETQYF.

The gene calls are TRBV5-4 and TRBJ2-3; D is uncertain. Germline values: CDR1 SGHNT, CDR2 YYREEE (reference sequence). This CDR3 spans 15 amino acids. The germline V and J ends were trimmed by 0 bases and 1 base, with 9 bases remaining between them. CDR3 region: CASSLGPEGTDTQYF. In DNA form, the CDR3 reads TGTGCCAGCAGCTTGGGTCCCGAGGGCACAGATACGCAGTATTTT.

The rearrangement uses TRBV5-5 and TRBJ2-1; TRBD2 matches 9 bases. Germline V lookup: CDR1 SGHKS, CDR2 YYEKEE (reference sequence). CDR3 length: 16 residues. V lost 1 base and J lost 7; bases outside the gene matches: 9. CDR3 loop: CASSLIAGVSRNEQFF. The DNA for the CDR3 is TGTGCCAGCAGCTTGATAGCGGGAGTAAGTAGGAATGAGCAGTTCTTC. Looking up the rest from reference TRBV5-5 and TRBJ2-1 gives the full variable domain: DAGVTQSPTHLIKTRGQQVTLRCSPISGHKSVSWYQQVLGQGPQFIFQYYEKEERGRGNFPDRFSARQFPNYSSELNVNALLLGDSALYLCASSLIAGVSRNEQFFGPGTRLTVL.

This clone was counted a single time. This chain joins TRBV30 and TRBJ2-7; 7 bases are a match to TRBD2. Per the germline V gene, CDR1 is GTSNPN and CDR2 is SVGIG (reference sequence). The length of the CDR3 is 14 residues. V lost 8 bases to trimming and J lost 4 bases; unmatched junction nucleotides: 14. The CDR3: CALRDRLAGYEQYF. CDR3 bases: TGTGCCCTCCGGGACCGACTAGCTGGGTACGAGCAGTACTTC.

This chain connects TRBV27 to TRBJ2-7; 8 bases align to TRBD1. The CDR3 contains 15 residues. V dropped 6 bases and J dropped 3; count of bases not matched to a gene: 10. Germline loops: CDR1 MNHEY, CDR2 SMNVEV (reference sequence). CDR3 sequence reads: CASSPNDRGYYEQYF. DNA for the CDR3: TGTGCCAGCAGCCCCAACGACAGGGGATACTACGAGCAGTACTTC.

The chain has TRBV5-8 and TRBJ2-1; 12 nucleotides line up with TRBD2. V was clipped by 2 bases and J by 9 bases; unmatched bases: 9. Germline CDR1 SGHTS, CDR2 YDEGEE. The CDR3 loop spans 16 amino acids. CDR3 coding DNA: TGTGCCAGCAGCTTCGGACTAGCGGGATCTGATTTTGAGCAGTTCTTC. It codes for CASSFGLAGSDFEQFF.

The chain joins TRBV11-2 to TRBJ2-7; D call uncertain. Germline CDR1 reads SGHAT; CDR2 reads FQNNGV. The V and J ends lost 5 bases and 6 bases respectively, with 8 bases between them. The CDR3 is 11 residues long. The CDR3 bases are TGTGCCAGCAGCCCTGTCGGCGAGCAGTACTTC. Amino acid sequence: CASSPVGEQYF.

This chain joins TRBV27 and TRBJ2-2; 9 bases are a match to TRBD2. CDR3 length: 17 amino acids. CDR1 and CDR2 from the germline V gene are MNHEY and SMNVEV (reference sequence). J gave up 5 bases and V 10 bases, and 17 bases lay outside the gene matches. The CDR3 here is CATGGTPGTSNTGELFF. CDR3 bases: TGTGCCACCGGTGGTACCCCCGGGACTAGCAATACCGGGGAGCTGTTTTTT.

The genes are TRBV7-8 and TRBJ2-7; 8 bases are a match to TRBD2. In germline, CDR1 is SGHVS, CDR2 FQNEAQ. The CDR3 totals 16 residues. With V trimmed by 1 base and J by 7 bases, 12 bases remained unmatched. CDR3 DNA sequence: TGTGCCAGCAGCTTAGTAAGACTAGCGTATGCAAGGGAGCAGTACTTC. As protein: CASSLVRLAYAREQYF.

The chain links TRBV21-1 to TRBJ2-2. TRBV21-1 is marked as a pseudogene. The CDR3 is made up of 14 amino acids. The CDR3 region is CASSLLQNTGELFF. CDR3 bases: TGTGCCAGCAGTCTTCTCCAGAACACCGGGGAGCTGTTTTTT.

This chain uses TRBV6-1 with TRBJ2-5; D is tentatively TRBD1 or TRBD2 (5 bases each). The germline gives CDR1 MNHNS, CDR2 SASEGT. Trimming cost V 6 bases and J 5 bases, with 13 bases left between them. This CDR3 has 13 residues. The CDR3 DNA sequence: TGTGCCAGCAGGGGGGATGGGGGTGAGACCCAGTACTTC. Its protein product is CASRGDGGETQYF.